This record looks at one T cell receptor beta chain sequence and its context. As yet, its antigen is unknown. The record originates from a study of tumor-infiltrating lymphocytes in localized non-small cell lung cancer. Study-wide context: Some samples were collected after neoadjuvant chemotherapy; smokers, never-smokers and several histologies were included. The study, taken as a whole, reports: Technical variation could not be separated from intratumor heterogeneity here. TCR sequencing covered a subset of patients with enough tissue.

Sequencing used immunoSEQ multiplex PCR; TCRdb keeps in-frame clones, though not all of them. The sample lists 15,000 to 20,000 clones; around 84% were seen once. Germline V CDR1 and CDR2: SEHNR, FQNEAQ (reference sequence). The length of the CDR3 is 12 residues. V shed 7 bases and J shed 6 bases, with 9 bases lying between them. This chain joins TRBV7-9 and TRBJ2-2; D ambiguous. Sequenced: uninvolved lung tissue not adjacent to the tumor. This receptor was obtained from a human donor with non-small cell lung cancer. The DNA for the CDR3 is TGTGCCAGCACCCCCAATGCCGGGGAGCTGTTTTTT. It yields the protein CASTPNAGELFF.